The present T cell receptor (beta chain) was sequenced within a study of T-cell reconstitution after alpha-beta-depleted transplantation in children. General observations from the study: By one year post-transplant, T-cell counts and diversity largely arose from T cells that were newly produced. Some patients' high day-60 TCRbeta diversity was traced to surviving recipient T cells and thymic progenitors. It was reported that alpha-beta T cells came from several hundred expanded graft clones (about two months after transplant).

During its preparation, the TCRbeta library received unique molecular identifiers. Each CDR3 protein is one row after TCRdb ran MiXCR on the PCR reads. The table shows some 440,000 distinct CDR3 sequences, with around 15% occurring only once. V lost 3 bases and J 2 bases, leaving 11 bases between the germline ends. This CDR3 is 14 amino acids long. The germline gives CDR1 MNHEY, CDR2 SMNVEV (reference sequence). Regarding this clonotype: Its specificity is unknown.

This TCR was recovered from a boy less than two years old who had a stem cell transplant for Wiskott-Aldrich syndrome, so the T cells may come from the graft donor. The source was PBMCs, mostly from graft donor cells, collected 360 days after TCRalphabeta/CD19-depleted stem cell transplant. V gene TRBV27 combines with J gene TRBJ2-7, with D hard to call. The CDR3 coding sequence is TGTGCCAGCAGTTTCAGCGTCGGACCCTACGAGCAGTACTTC. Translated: CASSFSVGPYEQYF.